The 2 T cell receptor beta chains below all came from one sample that was sequenced in a study of blood T cell repertoires in COVID-19. Only in-frame clones appear in the TCRdb table, and some are missing; sequencing was by immunoSEQ multiplex PCR. This table holds roughly 180,000 clones, 85% found once. Sequenced input: peripheral blood. Receptor source: a woman in her forties or fifties with COVID-19, enrolled during active disease.

This clone has only one observation. The chain recombines TRBV6-5 with TRBJ2-6, with D perhaps matching TRBD1 (5 bases). CDR1 is MNHEY and CDR2 is SVGAGI in the germline V gene. With 5 bases removed from V and 0 bases from J, the gap between germline ends came to 5 bases. This CDR3 spans 14 amino acids. The CDR3 here is CASSRGSGANVLTF. CDR3 nucleotide sequence: TGTGCCAGCAGTAGGGGCTCTGGGGCCAACGTCCTGACTTTC.

The CDR3 DNA reads TGTGCCAGCAGCTTTTGGACAGGGAACACCGGGGAGCTGTTTTTT. This gives the protein CASSFWTGNTGELFF. The V gene is TRBV7-2, the J gene TRBJ2-2, with TRBD1 matching 7 bases. In germline, CDR1 is SGHTA, CDR2 FQGNSA. The CDR3 is 15 residues long. The V and J ends lost 3 bases and 1 base, in that order; junction bases with no gene match: 2.